The rows below give T cell receptor beta chains drawn from one sample of a study of blood T cell repertoires in COVID-19. Assay: immunoSEQ multiplex PCR; the TCRdb copy retains only in-frame clones and omits some. Counted here are 200,000 or so clones, 89% occurring once; the ten biggest clones make up over 2%. Material: PBMCs or T cells enriched from blood (not recorded which). The receptors shown here come from a woman in her 40s with acute COVID-19. CDR3s include the opening cysteine and the closing phenylalanine or tryptophan. The D gene is left open where the match is weak. The size entry is marked missing in some rows and otherwise reads once, few, many or a size class.

- | TRBD1 | TRBJ2-2 | TRBV18 | TGTGCCAGCTCTCTCGACAGGGGCCTATTGAACACCGGGGAGCTGTTTTTT | CASSLDRGLLNTGELFF
- | - | TRBJ1-1 | TRBV12-5 | TGTGCTAGTGGTCAGGATTGGGGGCGCATCACTGAAGCTTTCTTT | CASGQDWGRITEAFF
- | TRBD1 | TRBJ2-1 | TRBV6-5 | TGTGCCAGCGCAGACAGGGTGCGTCACAATGAGCAGTTCTTC | CASADRVRHNEQFF
once | - | TRBJ1-5 | TRBV18 | TGTGCCAGCTCGCGGGACAGCAATCAGCCCCAGCATTTT | CASSRDSNQPQHF
once | - | TRBJ1-1 | TRBV18 | TGTGCCAGCTCCCCAACTCGGGACACTGAAGCTTTCTTT | CASSPTRDTEAFF
- | - | TRBJ2-2 | TRBV7-9 | TGTGCCAGCAGCTTAATGGGAGGTGGGAAGAACACCGGGGAGCTGTTTTTT | CASSLMGGGKNTGELFF
- | TRBD1 | TRBJ1-4 | TRBV28 | TGTGCCAGCAGTCGTCAGGGGGCTGCTAATGAAAAACTGTTTTTT | CASSRQGAANEKLFF
- | - | TRBJ2-7 | TRBV21-1 | TGTGCCAGCAGCAAAGCCCCGCCCCCGAGACAGGGGATGTACGAGCAGTACTTC | CASSKAPPPRQGMYEQYF
- | - | TRBJ1-3 | TRBV29-1 | TGCAGCGTTGATGAGGGCTCTGGAAACACCATATATTTT | CSVDEGSGNTIYF
once | - | TRBJ2-7 | TRBV10-3 | TGTGCCATCAGTGAACCCCGGAGGGATGTCTACGAGCAGTACTTC | CAISEPRRDVYEQYF
- | TRBD2 | TRBJ2-5 | TRBV28 | TGTGCCAGCAGAGTTAGCGGGAGAGGGGTGTTGGAGACCCAGTACTTC | CASRVSGRGVLETQYF
- | - | TRBJ2-2 | TRBV5-4 | TGTGCCAGCAGAGAGAGCGGAACGAACACCGGGGAGCTGTTTTTT | CASRESGTNTGELFF
- | TRBD1 | TRBJ2-5 | TRBV27 | TGTGCCAGCAGTTTAGACAGGGGAAGGGAGACCCAGTACTTC | CASSLDRGRETQYF
- | - | TRBJ2-7 | TRBV6-5 | TGTGCCAGCAGTTACTCCCTCTCGACAGGCCTATACGAGCAGTACTTC | CASSYSLSTGLYEQYF
- | TRBD1 | TRBJ1-4 | TRBV5-1 | TGCGCCAGCAGCTTGGCCAGGTCAGGGGGGAATGAAAAACTGTTTTTT | CASSLARSGGNEKLFF
- | TRBD1 | TRBJ1-6 | TRBV29-1 | TGCAGCGTTAAAGACAGGGTATTTGATTCACCCCTCCACTTT | CSVKDRVFDSPLHF
once | - | TRBJ1-2 | TRBV13 | TGTGCCAGCAGCTTAGTTCGTCGGTATAACTATGGCTACACCTTC | CASSLVRRYNYGYTF
- | - | TRBJ1-6 | TRBV5-8 | TGTGCCAGCAGCTTGGACAGGGCTAATTCACCCCTCCACTTT | CASSLDRANSPLHF
once | - | TRBJ1-6 | TRBV5-1 | TGCGCCAGCAGCTTGACGACAACCCGAGCCTCACCCCTCCACTTT | CASSLTTTRASPLHF
- | TRBD2 | TRBJ2-1 | TRBV2 | TGTGCCAGCAGTGAGGGACTAGCGGGAGGCGGCGATGAGCAGTTCTTC | CASSEGLAGGGDEQFF
- | - | TRBJ2-7 | TRBV5-4 | TGTGCCAGCAGCCAGGGGCAGAACTCCTACGAGCAGTACTTC | CASSQGQNSYEQYF
- | TRBD1 | TRBJ1-4 | TRBV3-1/TRBV3-2 | TGTGCCAGCAGCCCTAGGACAGGCCTTAATGAAAAACTGTTTTTT | CASSPRTGLNEKLFF
- | TRBD1 | TRBJ1-5 | TRBV18 | TGTGCCAGCTCAGCGACAGGGGATTTAGGCAATCAGCCCCAGCATTTT | CASSATGDLGNQPQHF
- | TRBD1 | TRBJ1-4 | TRBV14 | TGTGCCAGCAGCCAAGATCGCGCCGGAGGACAGGCAACTAATGAAAAACTGTTTTTT | CASSQDRAGGQATNEKLFF
- | TRBD1 | TRBJ2-3 | TRBV5-1 | TGCGCCAGCAGCTTGAGACAGGGGGGACCCACAGATACGCAGTATTTT | CASSLRQGGPTDTQYF
- | - | TRBJ2-1 | TRBV9 | TGTGCCAGCAGCGTAGCTCCGGGGTTTCGCGCCTACAATGAGCAGTTCTTC | CASSVAPGFRAYNEQFF
- | TRBD1 | TRBJ2-3 | TRBV28 | TGTGCCAGCAGTTTTGGGACAGGGGGCACCTATACGCAGTATTTT | CASSFGTGGTYTQYF
- | TRBD1 | TRBJ2-5 | TRBV5-1 | TGCGCCAGCAGCTCCGGGACAGGGGGCCGGGAGACCCAGTACTTC | CASSSGTGGRETQYF
- | - | TRBJ1-2 | TRBV7-2 | TGTGCCAGCCGGGCAGGGGCGACTTATGGCTACACCTTC | CASRAGATYGYTF
few | - | TRBJ1-2 | TRBV2 | TGTGCCAGCAGTGAACGGGGCTACACCTTC | CASSERGYTF
- | TRBD1 | TRBJ1-1 | TRBV7-2 | TGTGCCAGCAGCTTAGAGGGACAGGATGAAGCTTTCTTT | CASSLEGQDEAFF
- | TRBD1 | TRBJ1-1 | TRBV28 | TGTGCAGGGGGCGGCTTGAACACTGAAGCTTTCTTT | CAGGGLNTEAFF
once | TRBD1 | TRBJ2-1 | TRBV7-8 | TGTGCCAGCAGCACAACAGGGGCAGGAGAGCAGTTCTTC | CASSTTGAGEQFF
- | TRBD1 | TRBJ1-2 | TRBV11-3 | TGTGCCAGCAGCTTACAGGGGGCAGATGGCTACACCTTC | CASSLQGADGYTF
once | TRBD1 | TRBJ2-7 | TRBV7-2 | TGTGCCAGCAGCATCGGGACAGGGGCCTCCTACGAGCAGTACTTC | CASSIGTGASYEQYF
- | - | TRBJ1-5 | TRBV5-1 | TGCGCCAGCAGCTTGGAAGGGGCTTGGCCCCAGCATTTT | CASSLEGAWPQHF
- | - | TRBJ1-3 | TRBV19 | TGTGCCAGTCGGACAGAAATCTCTGGAAACACCATATATTTT | CASRTEISGNTIYF
- | - | TRBJ1-2 | TRBV2 | TGTGCCAGCAGTGGTAACAGACAAACCTATGGCTACACCTTC | CASSGNRQTYGYTF
- | - | TRBJ1-5 | TRBV6-1 | TGTGCCAGCAGTGACAGGGAAAGTCAGCCCCAGCATTTT | CASSDRESQPQHF
- | TRBD2 | TRBJ2-1 | TRBV7-2 | TGTGCCAGCAGCTTAGATAGCGGGCTGCGGATGAAATACAATGAGCAGTTCTTC | CASSLDSGLRMKYNEQFF